The present T cell receptor beta chain was sequenced within a study of cytomegalovirus exposure and HLA in healthy donors. Germline loops: CDR1 SGHTA, CDR2 FQGNSA. The CDR3 extends over 15 amino acids. J lost 6 bases, V lost 2 bases, and 7 bases had no gene match. The PCR ran on 60 Vbeta and 13 Jbeta primers. In the authors' methods: Tens of millions of unique TCR beta chains, approximately 11 million of them shared, were counted by a later analysis. Libraries were prepared by immunoSEQ multiplex PCR; TCRdb keeps only in-frame clonotypes and omits some of them. V, J and clone size were drawn from that table, and D and trimming were deduced from the DNA. The table records around 300,000 clones, more than 55% of them present only once. This clone occurred a few times. Its antigen is still unknown. Study conclusions and caveats: In vitro experiments confirmed that a few CMV-associated chains were specific for CMV antigens.

The sequence came from a female donor in good health and CMV-seronegative. The material sequenced was PBMCs. The rearrangement joins TRBV7-2 to TRBJ1-2, with 9 bases that match TRBD1. CDR3 sequence: CASSLPNRTGDGYTF. The CDR3 DNA is TGTGCCAGCAGCTTACCGAACCGGACAGGGGATGGCTACACCTTC. Full variable domain (outside the CDR3, taken from reference TRBV7-2 and TRBJ1-2): GAGVSQSPSNKVTEKGKDVELRCDPISGHTALYWYRQSLGQGLEFLIYFQGNSAPDKSGLPSDRFSAERTGGSVSTLTIQRTQQEDSAVYLCASSLPNRTGDGYTFGSGTRLTVV.